These T cell receptor beta chains were read from a single sample in a study of patients and donors after allogeneic stem cell transplantation. One entry per CDR3 protein, called by TCRdb with MiXCR from the RT-PCR reads. The table includes about 90,000 distinct CDR3 sequences, around 46% detected once. The sample was blood, either unsorted or a sorted T cell fraction (not recorded which). Every receptor here comes from a human donor who was either an allogeneic HSCT recipient or a stem cell or donor lymphocyte infusion donor (not recorded which). It is not recorded whose cells these are; they may come from a transplant donor. Both conserved end residues are part of each CDR3. The order of the fields is D gene, J gene, clone size, V gene, CDR3 protein, CDR3 DNA. D genes are given only for firm matches. Not all rows give a size; the values are once, few, many and, for expanded clones, a class.

>-|TRBJ1-2|-|TRBV5-6
CASSPSLMTVVYGYTF
TGTGCCAGCAGCCCCAGCCTGATGACAGTCGTCTATGGCTACACCTTC
>TRBD2|TRBJ2-7|-|TRBV4-3
CASSMMAGGVEQYF
TGCGCCAGCAGTATGATGGCGGGAGGAGTCGAGCAGTACTTC
>-|TRBJ1-6|few|TRBV9
CASSVEGLNSPLHF
TGTGCCAGCAGCGTAGAGGGCCTGAATTCACCCCTCCACTTT
>-|TRBJ1-1|few|TRBV6-5
CASSYLQGFDRAFF
TGTGCCAGCAGTTACCTTCAGGGGTTCGATCGAGCTTTCTTT
>-|TRBJ1-4|few|TRBV7-6
CASSLDRNEKLFF
TGTGCCAGCAGCTTAGACCGTAATGAAAAACTGTTTTTT
>-|TRBJ1-4|-|TRBV4-3
CASSQRAGNEKLFF
TGCGCCAGCAGCCAACGGGCGGGAAATGAAAAACTGTTTTTT
>TRBD2|TRBJ2-1|once|TRBV25-1
CASSNAGTSGNNEQFF
TGTGCCAGCAGTAACGCCGGGACTAGCGGCAACAATGAGCAGTTCTTC
>-|TRBJ2-3|-|TRBV6-1
CASSGKGEITDTQYF
TGTGCCAGCAGTGGGAAAGGGGAGATCACAGATACGCAGTATTTT
>-|TRBJ2-4|-|TRBV28
CASSLLQNAKNIQYF
TGTGCCAGCAGTTTACTGCAAAACGCCAAAAACATTCAGTACTTC
>TRBD1|TRBJ2-1|-|TRBV11-1
CASSLVGTELNEQFF
TGTGCCAGCAGCTTAGTTGGGACAGAATTAAATGAGCAGTTCTTC
>-|TRBJ2-7|-|TRBV27
CASSLKTTGPYEQYF
TGTGCCAGCAGTTTAAAGACCACCGGACCCTACGAGCAGTACTTC
>TRBD2|TRBJ2-4|-|TRBV4-3
CASSQDGPGGLNIQYF
TGCGCCAGCAGCCAAGATGGGCCGGGAGGGCTCAACATTCAGTACTTC
>-|TRBJ1-3|few|TRBV29-1
CSVTGGSSGNTIYF
TGCAGCGTTACTGGGGGGAGCTCTGGAAACACCATATATTTT
>-|TRBJ2-5|few|TRBV18
CASSPNSEETQYF
TGTGCCAGCTCACCAAACTCAGAAGAGACCCAGTACTTC
>-|TRBJ1-5|few|TRBV12-3/TRBV12-4
CASSSQGMGQPQHF
TGTGCCAGCAGTTCCCAGGGGATGGGACAGCCCCAGCATTTT
>-|TRBJ1-3|-|TRBV5-1
CASSLETASGNTIYF
TGCGCCAGCAGCTTAGAGACAGCCTCTGGAAACACCATATATTTT
>TRBD1|TRBJ1-2|-|TRBV19
CASRDRRQTIYGYTF
TGTGCCAGTCGGGACAGGCGACAAACGATTTATGGCTACACCTTC
>-|TRBJ1-5|-|TRBV4-3
CASSQESNQPQHF
TGCGCCAGCAGCCAAGAAAGCAATCAGCCCCAGCATTTT
>-|TRBJ1-1|-|TRBV4-3
CASSQDGWGVTEAFF
TGCGCCAGCAGCCAAGATGGGTGGGGGGTCACTGAAGCTTTCTTT
>-|TRBJ2-7|-|TRBV12-3/TRBV12-4
CASSLRQFFPYEQYF
TGTGCCAGCAGTTTGAGGCAGTTTTTTCCCTACGAGCAGTACTTC
>-|TRBJ1-3|-|TRBV5-6
CASSRNGNTIYF
TGTGCCAGCAGCAGAAACGGAAACACCATATATTTT
>-|TRBJ2-1|-|TRBV11-3
CASSLEDGNEQFF
TGTGCCAGCAGCTTAGAAGACGGGAATGAGCAGTTCTTC
>TRBD1|TRBJ1-5|-|TRBV19
CASSIYRGFNQPQHF
TGTGCCAGTAGTATTTACAGGGGGTTCAATCAGCCCCAGCATTTT
>-|TRBJ1-5|few|TRBV5-1
CASSLDPVQGGNQPQHF
TGCGCCAGCAGCTTGGACCCTGTACAGGGAGGCAATCAGCCCCAGCATTTT
>TRBD1|TRBJ1-5|few|TRBV19
CASSTRDRLNQPQHF
TGTGCCAGTAGTACCCGGGACAGGCTCAATCAGCCCCAGCATTTT
>-|TRBJ1-1|few|TRBV4-2
CASSQVDRGTEAFF
TGTGCCAGCAGCCAAGTTGACCGAGGCACTGAAGCTTTCTTT
>-|TRBJ2-3|-|TRBV6-1
CASSEALSTNAPDTQYF
TGTGCCAGCAGTGAAGCGCTTTCGACCAATGCACCAGATACGCAGTATTTT
>TRBD1|TRBJ2-5|-|TRBV4-3
CASSQDAQRAGGETQYF
TGCGCCAGCAGCCAAGATGCCCAAAGGGCAGGGGGAGAGACCCAGTACTTC